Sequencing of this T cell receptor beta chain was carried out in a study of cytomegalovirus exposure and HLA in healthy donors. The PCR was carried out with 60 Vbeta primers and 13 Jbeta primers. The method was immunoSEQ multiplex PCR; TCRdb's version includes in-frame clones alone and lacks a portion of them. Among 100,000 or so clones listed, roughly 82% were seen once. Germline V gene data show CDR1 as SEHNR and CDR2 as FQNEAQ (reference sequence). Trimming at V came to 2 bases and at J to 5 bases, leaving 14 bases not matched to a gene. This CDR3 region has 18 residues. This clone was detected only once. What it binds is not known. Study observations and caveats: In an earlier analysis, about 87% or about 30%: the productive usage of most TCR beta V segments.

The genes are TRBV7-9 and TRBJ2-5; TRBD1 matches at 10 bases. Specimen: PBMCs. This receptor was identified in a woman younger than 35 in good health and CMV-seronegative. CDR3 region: CASSLWGDRGLRRETQYF. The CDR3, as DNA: TGTGCCAGCAGCTTATGGGGGGACAGGGGACTTCGAAGGGAGACCCAGTACTTC.